A selection of T cell receptor beta chains follows, all from one sample in a study of T cells in localized non-small cell lung cancer. Only in-frame clones appear in the TCRdb table, and some are missing; sequencing was by immunoSEQ multiplex PCR. The data contain 61,000 or so clones, 70% to 90% of them singletons. The sample here was peripheral blood, taken before any cancer treatment. These receptors were obtained from a woman between 40 and 69 years old with stage I lung adenocarcinoma. Each CDR3 is given with its conserved first and last residue. D genes are given only for firm matches. A row's size may be missing; if present it is once, few, many or a size class.

.	TRBV5-1	once	TRBJ2-1	CASSLAGSQQFF	TGCGCCAGCAGCTTGGCCGGCAGCCAGCAGTTCTTC
TRBD1	TRBV27	.	TRBJ1-2	CASSLFQGDGYTF	TGTGCCAGCAGTTTATTTCAGGGGGACGGCTACACCTTC
TRBD2	TRBV7-8	.	TRBJ2-5	CASSLGRSGDQETQYF	TGTGCCAGCAGCTTAGGCCGCAGCGGGGACCAAGAGACCCAGTACTTC
.	TRBV19	.	TRBJ2-3	CASSIGQGRDTQYF	TGTGCCAGTAGTATAGGGCAGGGGAGAGATACGCAGTATTTT
TRBD2	TRBV6-1	.	TRBJ2-1	CASSEEVAGTDEQFF	TGTGCCAGCAGTGAAGAAGTAGCGGGGACGGATGAGCAGTTCTTC
.	TRBV7-9	.	TRBJ1-4	CASSLEGEGGAKLFF	TGTGCCAGCAGCTTAGAAGGTGAAGGGGGGGCGAAACTGTTTTTT
.	TRBV2	.	TRBJ2-1	CASAAYNEQFF	TGTGCCAGCGCAGCTTACAATGAGCAGTTCTTC
.	TRBV2	.	TRBJ1-6	CASSPDDSPLHF	TGTGCCAGCAGTCCGGACGATTCACCCCTCCACTTT
.	TRBV5-6	.	TRBJ2-7	CASRRDRTYEQYF	TGTGCCAGCAGGAGAGACAGAACCTACGAGCAGTACTTC
TRBD1	TRBV18	.	TRBJ1-2	CASSPQGGGHGYTF	TGTGCCAGCTCACCACAAGGAGGGGGCCATGGCTACACCTTC
.	TRBV28	.	TRBJ1-6	CASRLSGQRANSPLHF	TGTGCCAGCAGACTTTCTGGACAGAGAGCTAATTCACCCCTCCACTTT
TRBD1	TRBV18	.	TRBJ1-2	CASSMDRDYGYTF	TGTGCCAGCTCAATGGACAGGGACTATGGCTACACCTTC